These T cell receptor beta chains were read from a single sample in a study of response to subunit inactivated influenza vaccine. One entry per CDR3 protein, called by TCRdb with MiXCR from the RT-PCR reads. This table holds over 800,000 distinct CDR3 sequences, 21% found once. The specimen was PBMCs from blood, collected roughly 5 days after vaccination. All receptors derive from a man aged 45-65 years who received an inactivated influenza vaccine. Both conserved end residues are part of each CDR3. D genes are given only for firm matches. Some rows have no size entry. The others give once, few or many, or a class for an expanded clone.

J gene: TRBJ2-1; V gene: TRBV12-3/TRBV12-4; D gene: TRBD1; clone size: many; CDR3 protein: CASTQRTGGNTEQFF; CDR3 DNA: TGTGCCAGCACCCAAAGGACAGGGGGGAATACAGAGCAGTTCTTC
J gene: TRBJ2-5; V gene: TRBV20-1; D gene: TRBD2; clone size: .; CDR3 protein: CSASPWAGVRETQYF; CDR3 DNA: TGCAGTGCTAGCCCCTGGGCGGGAGTCAGGGAGACCCAGTACTTC
J gene: TRBJ2-2; V gene: TRBV20-1; D gene: TRBD2; clone size: few; CDR3 protein: CSARDRIAGGSTGELFF; CDR3 DNA: TGCAGTGCTAGAGATCGAATAGCGGGAGGTAGCACCGGGGAGCTGTTTTTT
J gene: TRBJ2-5; V gene: TRBV6-2/TRBV6-3; D gene: TRBD2; clone size: .; CDR3 protein: CASSYSWRGANEETQYF; CDR3 DNA: TGTGCCAGCAGTTACAGCTGGCGGGGGGCGAATGAAGAGACCCAGTACTTC
J gene: TRBJ2-3; V gene: TRBV24-1; D gene: .; clone size: .; CDR3 protein: CATSVQSTDTQYF; CDR3 DNA: TGTGCCACCAGTGTCCAAAGCACAGATACGCAGTATTTT
J gene: TRBJ2-7; V gene: TRBV6-1; D gene: TRBD1; clone size: few; CDR3 protein: CASSERSGQGSYEQYF; CDR3 DNA: TGTGCCAGCAGTGAACGGTCGGGACAGGGCTCCTACGAGCAGTACTTC
J gene: TRBJ2-1; V gene: TRBV5-1; D gene: .; clone size: few; CDR3 protein: CASSLAALGDEQFF; CDR3 DNA: TGCGCCAGCAGCTTGGCGGCACTTGGGGATGAGCAGTTCTTC
J gene: TRBJ2-2; V gene: TRBV7-8; D gene: TRBD2; clone size: .; CDR3 protein: CASSPLSGLSNTGELFF; CDR3 DNA: TGTGCCAGCAGCCCTCTCTCGGGACTATCGAACACCGGGGAGCTGTTTTTT
J gene: TRBJ2-7; V gene: TRBV9; D gene: TRBD2; clone size: few; CDR3 protein: CASASGGLGEQYF; CDR3 DNA: TGTGCCAGTGCTAGCGGGGGCCTGGGCGAGCAGTACTTC
J gene: TRBJ2-6; V gene: TRBV12-3/TRBV12-4; D gene: .; clone size: many; CDR3 protein: CASSNSGANVLTF; CDR3 DNA: TGTGCCAGCAGTAACTCTGGGGCCAACGTCCTGACTTTC